This T cell receptor (beta chain) derives from a study of regulatory T cells in long-lasting Graves disease. Across the study: Antithyroid drugs had been taken under 3 months by newly diagnosed Graves' patients. Study-wide results and limits: With persistent disease, TRBV28, TRBJ1-2 and TRBJ2-5 were the favored segments.

The germline V gene has CDR1 SGHRS and CDR2 YFSETQ. The CDR3 has 11 residues. Trimming removed 4 bases from V and 9 bases from J, with 8 bases in between. Many counts were recorded for this clonotype. Its antigen is unidentified. Time point meaning: newly diagnosed GD, antithyroid drugs for less than 3 months. Isolated PBMC RNA provided the starting material for the TCR library. One endocrinology department in Xi'an, China, was where patients came from. Combining iRepertoire HTBI primers with Arm-PCR of CDR3 regions, the authors built TCR beta libraries. TCRdb fed the multiplex PCR reads into MiXCR, producing one record per CDR3 protein. Of around 400,000 distinct CDR3 sequences listed, about 16% are singletons.

The chain links TRBV5-1 to TRBJ2-1, with a weak D call TRBD1 (6 bases). Sample: peripheral blood mononuclear cells (PBMCs), taken at new diagnosis, from a patient treated with antithyroid drugs. The receptor's source is a female donor with Graves disease. The CDR3 protein is CASSGGGEQFF. The CDR3 DNA is TGCGCCAGCAGCGGGGGCGGTGAGCAGTTCTTC.